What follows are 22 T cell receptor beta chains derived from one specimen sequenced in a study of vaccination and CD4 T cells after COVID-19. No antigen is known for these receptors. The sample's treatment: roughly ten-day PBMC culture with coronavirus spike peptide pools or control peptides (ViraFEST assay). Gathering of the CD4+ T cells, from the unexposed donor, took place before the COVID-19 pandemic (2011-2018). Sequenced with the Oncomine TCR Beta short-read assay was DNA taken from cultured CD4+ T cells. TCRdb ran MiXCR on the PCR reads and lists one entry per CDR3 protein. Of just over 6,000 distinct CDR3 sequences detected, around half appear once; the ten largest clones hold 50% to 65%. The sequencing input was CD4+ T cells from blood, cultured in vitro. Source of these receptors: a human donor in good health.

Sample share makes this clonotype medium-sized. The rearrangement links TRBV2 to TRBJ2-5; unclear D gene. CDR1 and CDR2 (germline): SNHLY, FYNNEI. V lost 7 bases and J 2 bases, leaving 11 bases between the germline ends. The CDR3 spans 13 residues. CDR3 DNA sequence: TGTGCCAGCAAAATACAGAAACAAGAGACCCAGTACTTC. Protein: CASKIQKQETQYF.

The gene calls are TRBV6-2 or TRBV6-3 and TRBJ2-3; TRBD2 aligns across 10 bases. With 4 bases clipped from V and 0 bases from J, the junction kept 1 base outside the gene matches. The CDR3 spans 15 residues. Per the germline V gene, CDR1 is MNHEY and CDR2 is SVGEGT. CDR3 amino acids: CASSWTSGSTDTQYF. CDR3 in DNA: TGTGCCAGCAGTTGGACTAGCGGTAGCACAGATACGCAGTATTTT.

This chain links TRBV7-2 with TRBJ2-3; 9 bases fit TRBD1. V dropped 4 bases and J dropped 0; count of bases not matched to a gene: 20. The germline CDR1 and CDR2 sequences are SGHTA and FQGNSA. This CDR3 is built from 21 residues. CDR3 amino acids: CASSSRVGFPGQGFSTDTQYF. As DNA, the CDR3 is TGTGCCAGCAGCTCTAGAGTCGGGTTCCCGGGACAGGGTTTTAGCACAGATACGCAGTATTTT.

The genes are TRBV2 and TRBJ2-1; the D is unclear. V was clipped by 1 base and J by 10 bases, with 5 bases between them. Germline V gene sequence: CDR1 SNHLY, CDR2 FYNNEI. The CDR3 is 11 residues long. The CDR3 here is CASSEVAEQFF. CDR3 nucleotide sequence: TGTGCCAGCAGTGAAGTAGCAGAGCAGTTCTTC.

The CDR3 DNA reads as TGTGCCACCAGCAGAGATAGGGGTAGCGGGGGGGCAAGTACAGATACGCAGTATTTT. Translating gives CATSRDRGSGGASTDTQYF. The chain is built from TRBV15 and TRBJ2-3; TRBD2 matches at 11 bases. This CDR3 comprises 19 residues. Looked up from germline, CDR1 is LNHNV and CDR2 is YYDKDF (reference sequence). The V and J ends lost 0 bases and 3 bases, in that order; junction bases with no gene match: 11. Based on the CDR3 plus reference TRBV15 and TRBJ2-3, the full variable domain is DAMVIQNPRYQVTQFGKPVTLSCSQTLNHNVMYWYQQKSSQAPKLLFHYYDKDFNNEADTPDNFQSRRPNTSFCFLDIRSPGLGDTAMYLCATSRDRGSGGASTDTQYFGPGTRLTVL.

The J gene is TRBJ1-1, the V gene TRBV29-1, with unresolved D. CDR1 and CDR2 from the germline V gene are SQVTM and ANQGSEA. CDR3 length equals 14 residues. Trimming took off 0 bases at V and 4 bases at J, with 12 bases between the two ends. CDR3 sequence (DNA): TGCAGCGTTGAAGACTTCACGAAGGGCACTGAAGCTTTCTTT. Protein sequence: CSVEDFTKGTEAFF.

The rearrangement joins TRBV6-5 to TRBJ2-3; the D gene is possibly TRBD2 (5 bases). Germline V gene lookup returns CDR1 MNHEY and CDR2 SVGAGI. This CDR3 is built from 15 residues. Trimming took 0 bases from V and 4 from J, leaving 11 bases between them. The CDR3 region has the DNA TGTGCCAGCAGTTACTCGGACTCAGGATCAGATACGCAGTATTTT. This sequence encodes CASSYSDSGSDTQYF.

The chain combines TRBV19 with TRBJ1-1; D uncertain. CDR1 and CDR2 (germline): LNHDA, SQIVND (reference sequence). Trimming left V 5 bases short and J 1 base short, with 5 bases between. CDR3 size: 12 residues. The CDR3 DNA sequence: TGTGCCAGTAGTCTCAGGAACACTGAAGCTTTCTTT. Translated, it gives CASSLRNTEAFF.

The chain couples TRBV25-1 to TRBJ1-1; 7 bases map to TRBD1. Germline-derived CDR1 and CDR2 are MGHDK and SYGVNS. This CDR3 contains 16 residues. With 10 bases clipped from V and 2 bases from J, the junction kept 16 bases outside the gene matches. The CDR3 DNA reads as TGTGCCACCTGGGACAGATACAACCCTAGCAACACTGAAGCTTTCTTT. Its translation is CATWDRYNPSNTEAFF.

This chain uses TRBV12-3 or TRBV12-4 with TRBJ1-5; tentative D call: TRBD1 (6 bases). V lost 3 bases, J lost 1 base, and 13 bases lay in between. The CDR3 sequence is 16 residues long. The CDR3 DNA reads TGTGCCAGCAGTTTGACGGGGACAAAGAGCAATCAGCCCCAGCATTTT. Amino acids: CASSLTGTKSNQPQHF.

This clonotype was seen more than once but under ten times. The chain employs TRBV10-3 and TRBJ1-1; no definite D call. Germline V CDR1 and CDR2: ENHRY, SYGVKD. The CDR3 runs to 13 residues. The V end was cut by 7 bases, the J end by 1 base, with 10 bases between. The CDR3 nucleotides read TGTGCCATCACGGGCAGCCCGAACACTGAAGCTTTCTTT. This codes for CAITGSPNTEAFF.

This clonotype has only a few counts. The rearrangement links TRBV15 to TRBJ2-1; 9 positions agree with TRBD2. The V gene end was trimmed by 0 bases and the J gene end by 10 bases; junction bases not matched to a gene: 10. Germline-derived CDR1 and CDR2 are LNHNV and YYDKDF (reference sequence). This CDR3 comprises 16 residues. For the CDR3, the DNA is TGTGCCACCAGCAGAGATATTAGCGGGGGCCGGTCGGAGCAGTTCTTC. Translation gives CATSRDISGGRSEQFF.

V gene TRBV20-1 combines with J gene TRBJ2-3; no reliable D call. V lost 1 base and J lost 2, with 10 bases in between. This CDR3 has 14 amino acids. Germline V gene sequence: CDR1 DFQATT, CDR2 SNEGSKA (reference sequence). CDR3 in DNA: TGCAGTGCTAGAGGGTGGGGTAACACAGATACGCAGTATTTT. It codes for CSARGWGNTDTQYF.

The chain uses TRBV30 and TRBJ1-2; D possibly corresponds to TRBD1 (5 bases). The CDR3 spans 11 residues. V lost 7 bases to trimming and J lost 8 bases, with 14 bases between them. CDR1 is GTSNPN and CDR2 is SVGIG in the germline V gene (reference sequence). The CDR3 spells CAYTGGEGYTF. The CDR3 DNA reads TGTGCCTACACTGGGGGGGAGGGCTACACCTTC.

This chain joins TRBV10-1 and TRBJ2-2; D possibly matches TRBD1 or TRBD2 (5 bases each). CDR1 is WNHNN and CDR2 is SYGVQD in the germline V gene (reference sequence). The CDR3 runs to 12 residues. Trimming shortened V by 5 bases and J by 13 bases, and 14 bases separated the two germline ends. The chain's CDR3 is CASSSGTTMLFF. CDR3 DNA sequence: TGCGCCAGCAGTTCCGGGACCACCATGCTGTTTTTT.

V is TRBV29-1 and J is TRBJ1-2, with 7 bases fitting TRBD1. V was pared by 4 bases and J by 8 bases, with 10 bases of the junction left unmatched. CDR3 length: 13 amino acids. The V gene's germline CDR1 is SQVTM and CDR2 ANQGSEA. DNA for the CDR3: TGCAGCGTTGTGGACAGGTCTTCAGGGGGCTACACCTTC. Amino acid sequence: CSVVDRSSGGYTF. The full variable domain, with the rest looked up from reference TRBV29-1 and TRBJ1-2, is SAVISQKPSRDICQRGTSLTIQCQVDSQVTMMFWYRQQPGQSLTLIATANQGSEATYESGFVIDKFPISRPNLTFSTLTVSNMSPEDSSIYLCSVVDRSSGGYTFGSGTRLTVV.

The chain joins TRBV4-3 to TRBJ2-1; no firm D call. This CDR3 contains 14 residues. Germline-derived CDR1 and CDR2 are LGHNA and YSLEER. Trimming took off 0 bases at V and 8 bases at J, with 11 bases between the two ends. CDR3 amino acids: CASSQDGLVHEQFF. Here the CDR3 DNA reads TGCGCCAGCAGCCAAGACGGGCTAGTCCATGAGCAGTTCTTC.

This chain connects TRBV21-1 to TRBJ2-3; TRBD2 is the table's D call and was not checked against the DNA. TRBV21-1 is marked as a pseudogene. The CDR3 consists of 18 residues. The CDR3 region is CASSKDRCSGDYTDTQYF. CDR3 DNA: TGTGCCAGCAGCAAAGACCGGTGTAGCGGAGACTACACAGATACGCAGTATTTT.

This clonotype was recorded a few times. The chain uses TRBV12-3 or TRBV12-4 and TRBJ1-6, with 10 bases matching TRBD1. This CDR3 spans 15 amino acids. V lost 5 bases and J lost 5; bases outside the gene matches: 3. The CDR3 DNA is TGTGCCAGCAGTAAGGGACAGGGGAATAATTCACCCCTCCACTTT. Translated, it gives CASSKGQGNNSPLHF.

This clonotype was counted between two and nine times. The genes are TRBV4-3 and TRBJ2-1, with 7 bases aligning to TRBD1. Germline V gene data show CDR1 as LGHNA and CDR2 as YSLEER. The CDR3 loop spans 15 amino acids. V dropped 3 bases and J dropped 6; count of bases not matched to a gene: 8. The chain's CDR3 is CASSHQTGVVNEQFF. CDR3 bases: TGCGCCAGCAGCCACCAAACAGGGGTGGTCAATGAGCAGTTCTTC.

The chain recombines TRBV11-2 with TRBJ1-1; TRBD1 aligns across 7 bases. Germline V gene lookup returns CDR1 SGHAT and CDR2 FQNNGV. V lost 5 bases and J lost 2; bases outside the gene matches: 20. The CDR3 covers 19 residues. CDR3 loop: CASSLMPFGTAASNTEAFF. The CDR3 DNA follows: TGTGCCAGCAGCCTCATGCCCTTCGGGACAGCCGCATCTAACACTGAAGCTTTCTTT.

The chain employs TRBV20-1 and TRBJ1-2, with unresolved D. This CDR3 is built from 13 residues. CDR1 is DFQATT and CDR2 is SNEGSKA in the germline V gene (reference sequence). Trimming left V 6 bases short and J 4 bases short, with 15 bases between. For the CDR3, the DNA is TGCAGTGCCCGGGAGGGAGAGACCTATGGCTACACCTTC. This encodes CSAREGETYGYTF.